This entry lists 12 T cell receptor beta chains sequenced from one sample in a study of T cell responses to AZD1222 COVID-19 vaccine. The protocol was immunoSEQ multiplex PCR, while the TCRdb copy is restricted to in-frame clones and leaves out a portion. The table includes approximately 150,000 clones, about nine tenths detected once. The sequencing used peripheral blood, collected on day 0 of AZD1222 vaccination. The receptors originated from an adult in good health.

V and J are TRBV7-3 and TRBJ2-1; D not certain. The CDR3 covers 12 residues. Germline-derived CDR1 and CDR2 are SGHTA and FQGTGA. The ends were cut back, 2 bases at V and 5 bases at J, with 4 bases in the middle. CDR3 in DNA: TGTGCCAGCAGCTTATCAAACAATGAGCAGTTCTTC. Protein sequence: CASSLSNNEQFF.

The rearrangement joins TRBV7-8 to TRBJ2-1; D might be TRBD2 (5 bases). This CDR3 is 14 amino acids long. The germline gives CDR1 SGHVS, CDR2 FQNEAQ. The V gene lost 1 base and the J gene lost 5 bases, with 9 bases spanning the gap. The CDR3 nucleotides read TGTGCCAGCAGCTTAGTGGACTTCGACAATGAGCAGTTCTTC. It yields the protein CASSLVDFDNEQFF.

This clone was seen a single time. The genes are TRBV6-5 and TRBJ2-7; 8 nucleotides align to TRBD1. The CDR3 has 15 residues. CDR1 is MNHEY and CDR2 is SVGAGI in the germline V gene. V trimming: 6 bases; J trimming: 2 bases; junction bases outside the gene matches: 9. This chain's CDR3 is CASRIPGTGPYEQYF. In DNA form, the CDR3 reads TGTGCCAGCAGGATCCCCGGGACAGGCCCCTACGAGCAGTACTTC.

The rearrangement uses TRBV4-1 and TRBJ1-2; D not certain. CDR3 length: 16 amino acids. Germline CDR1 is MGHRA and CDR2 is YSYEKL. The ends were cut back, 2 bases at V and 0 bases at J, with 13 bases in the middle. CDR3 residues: CASSQPVAGANYGYTF. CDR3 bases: TGCGCCAGCAGCCAACCGGTTGCAGGAGCTAACTATGGCTACACCTTC.

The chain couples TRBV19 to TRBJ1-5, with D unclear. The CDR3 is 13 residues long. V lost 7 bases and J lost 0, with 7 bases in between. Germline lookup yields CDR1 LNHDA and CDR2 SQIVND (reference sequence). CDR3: CASKRNSNQPQHF. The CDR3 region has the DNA TGTGCCAGTAAGCGAAATAGCAATCAGCCCCAGCATTTT.

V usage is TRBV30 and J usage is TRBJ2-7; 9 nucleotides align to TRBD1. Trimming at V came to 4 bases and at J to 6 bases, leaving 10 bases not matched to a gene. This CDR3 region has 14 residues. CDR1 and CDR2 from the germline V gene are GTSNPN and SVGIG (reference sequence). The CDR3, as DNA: TGTGCCTGGAATCCAGGGACAGGGTACCCCGAGCAGTACTTC. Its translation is CAWNPGTGYPEQYF. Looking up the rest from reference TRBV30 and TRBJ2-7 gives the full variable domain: SQTIHQWPATLVQPVGSPLSLECTVEGTSNPNLYWYRQAAGRGLQLLFYSVGIGQISSEVPQNLSASRPQDRQFILSSKKLLLSDSGFYLCAWNPGTGYPEQYFGPGTRLTVT.

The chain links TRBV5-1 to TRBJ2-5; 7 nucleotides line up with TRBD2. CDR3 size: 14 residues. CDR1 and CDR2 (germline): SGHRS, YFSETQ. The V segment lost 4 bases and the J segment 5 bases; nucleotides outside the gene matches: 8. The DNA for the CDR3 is TGCGCCAGCAGCCTCATCCTGGGGGGGGAGACCCAGTACTTC. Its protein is CASSLILGGETQYF. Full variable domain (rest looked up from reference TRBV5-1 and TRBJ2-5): KAGVTQTPRYLIKTRGQQVTLSCSPISGHRSVSWYQQTPGQGLQFLFEYFSETQRNKGNFPGRFSGRQFSNSRSEMNVSTLELGDSALYLCASSLILGGETQYFGPGTRLLVL.

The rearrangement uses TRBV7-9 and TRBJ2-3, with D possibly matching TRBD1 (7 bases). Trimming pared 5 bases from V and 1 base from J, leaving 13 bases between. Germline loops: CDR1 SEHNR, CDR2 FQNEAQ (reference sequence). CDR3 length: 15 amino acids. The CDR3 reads CASSGFRGGTDTQYF. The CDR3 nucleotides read TGTGCCAGCAGCGGCTTCAGGGGGGGCACAGATACGCAGTATTTT.

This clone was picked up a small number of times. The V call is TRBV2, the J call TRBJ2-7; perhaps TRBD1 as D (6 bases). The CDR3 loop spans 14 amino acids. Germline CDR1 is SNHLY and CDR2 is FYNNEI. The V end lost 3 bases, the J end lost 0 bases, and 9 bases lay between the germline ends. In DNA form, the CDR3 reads TGTGCCAGCAGTGAGGGACACCTCTCCTACGAGCAGTACTTC. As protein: CASSEGHLSYEQYF. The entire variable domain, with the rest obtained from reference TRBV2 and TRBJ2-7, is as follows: EPEVTQTPSHQVTQMGQEVILRCVPISNHLYFYWYRQILGQKVEFLVSFYNNEISEKSEIFDDQFSVERPDGSNFTLKIRSTKLEDSAMYFCASSEGHLSYEQYFGPGTRLTVT.

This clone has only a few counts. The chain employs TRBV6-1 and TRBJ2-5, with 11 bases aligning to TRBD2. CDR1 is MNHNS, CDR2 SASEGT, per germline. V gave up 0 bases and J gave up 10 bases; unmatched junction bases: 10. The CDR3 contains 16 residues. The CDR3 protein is CASSEAGLAALGFQYF. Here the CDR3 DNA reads TGTGCCAGCAGTGAAGCGGGACTAGCGGCGCTGGGGTTCCAGTACTTC.

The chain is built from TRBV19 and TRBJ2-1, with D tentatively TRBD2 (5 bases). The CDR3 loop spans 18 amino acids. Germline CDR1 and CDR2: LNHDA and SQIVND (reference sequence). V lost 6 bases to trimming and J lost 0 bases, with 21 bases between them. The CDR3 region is CASSPLASMKSSYNEQFF. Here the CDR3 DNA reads TGTGCCAGTAGCCCCCTAGCTTCCATGAAGAGCTCCTACAATGAGCAGTTCTTC. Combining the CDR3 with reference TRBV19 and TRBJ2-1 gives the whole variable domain DGGITQSPKYLFRKEGQNVTLSCEQNLNHDAMYWYRQDPGQGLRLIYYSQIVNDFQKGDIAEGYSVSREKKESFPLTVTSAQKNPTAFYLCASSPLASMKSSYNEQFFGPGTRLTVL.

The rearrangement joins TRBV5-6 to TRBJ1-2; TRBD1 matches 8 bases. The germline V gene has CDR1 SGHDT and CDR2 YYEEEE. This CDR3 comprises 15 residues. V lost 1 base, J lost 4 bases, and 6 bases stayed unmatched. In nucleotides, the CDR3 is TGTGCCAGCAGCTTGAGTGGACAGGGACCCTATGGCTACACCTTC. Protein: CASSLSGQGPYGYTF.